This T cell receptor (beta chain) emerged from a study of blood T cell repertoires in COVID-19. As for the study in general: Samples of COVID-19 (acute and convalescent) were obtained from the United States, Italy and Spain. Sources were T cells, B-cell-depleted T cells, or PBMCs; the material itself was cDNA or gDNA.

Cohorts were determined from participant-reported clinical history. Using immunoSEQ multiplex PCR, the repertoire was profiled, and TCRdb retains in-frame clones only, with some absent. The data show about 310,000 clones, 85% seen once. This CDR3 region has 16 residues. The V and J ends lost 0 bases and 1 base respectively, with 10 bases between them. Per the germline V gene, CDR1 is LGHNA and CDR2 is YNFKEQ. The V and J genes are TRBV4-2 and TRBJ1-3; D gene uncertain. The source of this sequence is a woman aged 30 to 39 who had been exposed to COVID-19. The sample was PBMCs or T cells enriched from blood (not recorded which). CDR3 loop: CASSQDPPGSGNTIYF. The CDR3 DNA reads TGTGCCAGCAGCCAAGATCCTCCGGGATCTGGAAACACCATATATTTT.